A single sample gave rise to the 26 T cell receptor beta chains below, sequenced in a study of spatial heterogeneity in lung cancer. Time point specified: blood at routine non-recurrence follow-up after resection. TCRdb re-called the 5' RACE reads through MiXCR, storing one row per CDR3 protein. The sample holds about 43,000 distinct CDR3 sequences, roughly 20% seen once. This sample comprised PBMCs, obtained at follow-up. Source of these receptors: a female donor with early-stage non-small cell lung cancer.

J is TRBJ1-1 and V is TRBV30; D ambiguous. This CDR3 comprises 12 residues. Trimming removed 4 bases from V and 1 base from J, with 7 bases in between. CDR1 and CDR2 (germline): GTSNPN, SVGIG (reference sequence). CDR3 protein: CAWKRANTEAFF. The CDR3 DNA reads TGTGCCTGGAAACGGGCGAACACTGAAGCTTTCTTT.

There are a few counts of this clonotype. V is TRBV19 and J is TRBJ2-2; D may be TRBD1 or TRBD2 (5 bases each). From germline, CDR1 is LNHDA and CDR2 SQIVND (reference sequence). The CDR3 consists of 16 residues. The V end was cut by 10 bases, the J end by 4 bases, with 22 bases between. In DNA form, the CDR3 reads TGTGCCATCAGTAAGGGGCAGGGAAGCGGCACCGGGGAGCTGTTTTTT. Its translation is CAISKGQGSGTGELFF. Looking up the rest from reference TRBV19 and TRBJ2-2 gives the full variable domain: DGGITQSPKYLFRKEGQNVTLSCEQNLNHDAMYWYRQDPGQGLRLIYYSQIVNDFQKGDIAEGYSVSREKKESFPLTVTSAQKNPTAFYLCAISKGQGSGTGELFFGEGSRLTVL.

This clonotype was observed a handful of times. This rearrangement joins TRBV10-2 to TRBJ1-1; no clear D. Per the germline V gene, CDR1 is WSHSY and CDR2 is SAAADI. The CDR3 has 12 amino acids. The V end lost 4 bases, the J end lost 5 bases, and 8 bases lay between the germline ends. The CDR3 region is CASSVGTTEAFF. For the CDR3, the DNA is TGCGCCAGCAGTGTGGGTACAACTGAAGCTTTCTTT.

This clonotype was recorded a few times. This rearrangement joins TRBV19 to TRBJ2-2, with D perhaps matching TRBD1 or TRBD2 (5 bases each). The germline gives CDR1 LNHDA, CDR2 SQIVND (reference sequence). This CDR3 contains 15 residues. Deletions cut 10 bases from V and 7 bases from J, with 22 bases between. This chain's CDR3 is CATRGLTQGVGELFF. The CDR3 nucleotides read TGTGCCACCCGAGGGCTTACCCAGGGAGTCGGGGAGCTGTTTTTT. The variable domain in full, with the rest retrieved from reference TRBV19 and TRBJ2-2, is DGGITQSPKYLFRKEGQNVTLSCEQNLNHDAMYWYRQDPGQGLRLIYYSQIVNDFQKGDIAEGYSVSREKKESFPLTVTSAQKNPTAFYLCATRGLTQGVGELFFGEGSRLTVL.

The rearrangement joins TRBV27 to TRBJ1-5, with no clear D. CDR3 length: 15 residues. The V end was cut by 2 bases, the J end by 3 bases, with 11 bases between. The germline gives CDR1 MNHEY, CDR2 SMNVEV (reference sequence). The CDR3 sequence is CASSLDGGNNQPQHF. CDR3 bases: TGTGCCAGCAGTTTAGACGGCGGGAACAATCAGCCCCAGCATTTT.

This clonotype occurred once. V gene TRBV20-1 combines with J gene TRBJ2-7; a possible D gene is TRBD1 (5 bases). The ends were cut back, 3 bases at V and 5 bases at J, with 17 bases in the middle. CDR3 length: 14 amino acids. Germline values: CDR1 DFQATT, CDR2 SNEGSKA (reference sequence). The CDR3 loop is CSARPQGILHEQYF. DNA for the CDR3: TGCAGTGCTAGGCCTCAGGGTATCCTCCACGAGCAGTACTTC.

This clonotype has just a few counts. V gene TRBV20-1 combines with J gene TRBJ2-6; D remains ambiguous. Germline-derived CDR1 and CDR2 are DFQATT and SNEGSKA (reference sequence). This CDR3 has 14 amino acids. Trimming took 6 bases from V and 0 from J, leaving 9 bases between them. The DNA of the CDR3 is TGCAGTGCAGGGCAGGCCTCTGGGGCCAACGTCCTGACTTTC. Translated, it gives CSAGQASGANVLTF.

This clonotype was seen at least ten times. V is TRBV3-1 and J is TRBJ1-1; unclear D gene. V was pared by 0 bases and J by 2 bases, with 4 bases between. The CDR3 length is 13 residues. Germline CDR1 and CDR2: LGHDT and YNNKEL (reference sequence). CDR3 DNA sequence: TGTGCCAGCAGCCAAGAGTATAACACTGAAGCTTTCTTT. Protein: CASSQEYNTEAFF.

This clonotype appeared many times. V usage is TRBV7-9 and J usage is TRBJ1-1; D gene uncertain. The CDR3 has 14 amino acids. Trimming removed 1 base from V and 5 bases from J, with 11 bases in between. CDR1 and CDR2 (germline): SEHNR, FQNEAQ (reference sequence). CDR3 loop: CASSLVAGETEAFF. Written as DNA, the CDR3 is TGTGCCAGCAGCTTAGTGGCGGGAGAAACTGAAGCTTTCTTT.

This clonotype was counted once. This chain joins TRBV18 and TRBJ2-1; the D gene is possibly TRBD1 (5 bases). This CDR3 region has 17 residues. With 0 bases removed from V and 1 base from J, the gap between germline ends came to 13 bases. Germline-derived CDR1 and CDR2 are KGHSH and LQKENI. The DNA of the CDR3 is TGTGCCAGCTCACCACCGGTAAGGGGTAGATCCTACAATGAGCAGTTCTTC. This encodes CASSPPVRGRSYNEQFF.

The sample holds a few counts of this clonotype. The CDR3 reads CAWSANRDQPQHF. In DNA, the CDR3 is TGTGCCTGGAGCGCGAACAGGGACCAGCCCCAGCATTTT. The chain recombines TRBV30 with TRBJ1-5; D is possibly TRBD1 (6 bases). CDR1 is GTSNPN and CDR2 is SVGIG in the germline V gene (reference sequence). V was cut by 3 bases and J by 7 bases, with 13 bases left in between. The CDR3 is 13 amino acids.

This clonotype is medium-sized (0.01 to 0.1%) within its sample. The DNA of the CDR3 is TGTGCCACCAGTGACGATGGTGAAAAACTGTTTTTT. This translates into CATSDDGEKLFF. V and J are TRBV24-1 and TRBJ1-4; D remains unclear. Germline CDR1 reads KGHDR; CDR2 reads SFDVKD. The germline V and J ends were trimmed by 4 bases and 7 bases, with 6 bases remaining between them. The CDR3 is 12 residues long.

Only a few counts were recorded for this clonotype. The chain recombines TRBV7-6 with TRBJ2-1; D unclear. Between the trimmed V and J ends, which lost 4 bases and 5 bases, there was a span of 6 bases. Germline assignment: CDR1 SGHVS and CDR2 FNYEAQ. The CDR3 has 12 residues. The CDR3 loop is CASSSYNNEQFF. CDR3 sequence (DNA): TGTGCCAGCAGCTCGTACAACAATGAGCAGTTCTTC.

The gene calls are TRBV20-1 and TRBJ1-2; D remains unclear. Germline CDR1 DFQATT, CDR2 SNEGSKA (reference sequence). V lost 4 bases and J 7 bases, leaving 16 bases between the germline ends. This CDR3 has 13 residues. Here the CDR3 DNA reads TGCAGTGCTAAAGTAAATCCCACTGGTGGCTACACCTTC. Translating it yields CSAKVNPTGGYTF.

This clonotype was counted ten times or more. This chain links TRBV7-8 with TRBJ2-5; D uncertain. V was cut by 7 bases and J by 4 bases, with 13 bases left in between. CDR3 size: 13 residues. The V gene's germline CDR1 is SGHVS and CDR2 FQNEAQ. CDR3 bases: TGTGCCAGCATGGTGGCTAGAGGAGAGACCCAGTACTTC. Translating gives CASMVARGETQYF.

The rearrangement joins TRBV4-1 to TRBJ2-2; 12 positions agree with TRBD2. There are 18 residues in the CDR3. The V gene end was trimmed by 1 base and the J gene end by 4 bases; junction bases not matched to a gene: 7. Per the germline V gene, CDR1 is MGHRA and CDR2 is YSYEKL. The CDR3 is CASSQGLAGGRITGELFF. CDR3 nucleotide sequence: TGCGCCAGCAGCCAAGGGCTAGCGGGGGGGCGTATCACCGGGGAGCTGTTTTTT.

CDR3 residues: CASSFFGATDTQYF. The CDR3 nucleotides read TGTGCCAGCAGCTTTTTTGGGGCCACAGATACGCAGTATTTT. The chain is built from TRBV7-9 and TRBJ2-3, with a possible D match to TRBD1 (5 bases). Trimming removed 3 bases from V and 2 bases from J, with 9 bases in between. CDR3 length: 14 amino acids. Germline CDR1 and CDR2: SEHNR and FQNEAQ (reference sequence).

This clonotype was detected many times. V and J are TRBV7-2 and TRBJ1-2; TRBD1 matches at 8 bases. Germline-derived CDR1 and CDR2 are SGHTA and FQGNSA. The CDR3 runs to 17 residues. V trimming: 1 base; J trimming: 5 bases; junction bases outside the gene matches: 12. CDR3 sequence: CASSLGQGLTREYGYTF. The CDR3, as DNA: TGTGCCAGCAGCTTAGGACAGGGGCTCACCAGGGAGTATGGCTACACCTTC.

The chain joins TRBV21-1 to TRBJ2-6; TRBD1, the table's D call, lacks a check against the DNA. TRBV21-1 constitutes a pseudogene. The length of the CDR3 is 16 residues. This CDR3 is CASPVRGPGGANVLTF. CDR3 nucleotides: TGTGCCAGCCCGGTCAGGGGGCCGGGAGGGGCCAACGTCCTGACTTTC.

The CDR3 nucleotides read TGCAGCTCCGCCTTGGCCGCCCAAGAGACCCAGTACTTC. Amino acid sequence: CSSALAAQETQYF. This chain connects TRBV29-1 to TRBJ2-5; D is ambiguous. The CDR3 is 13 residues long. Germline-derived CDR1 and CDR2 are SQVTM and ANQGSEA. The V and J ends lost 8 bases and 1 base respectively, with 14 bases between them.

This chain joins TRBV6-6 and TRBJ1-3; a weak D match, TRBD1 (5 bases). This CDR3 has 17 amino acids. Germline V CDR1 and CDR2: MNHNY, SVGAGI (reference sequence). V lost 5 bases and J 1 base, leaving 18 bases between the germline ends. The CDR3 DNA reads as TGTGCCAGCAGTATCGTGGGGGGAGGAAAATCTGGAAACACCATATATTTT. This encodes CASSIVGGGKSGNTIYF.

This clonotype has only a few counts. J is TRBJ2-7 and V is TRBV12-3 or TRBV12-4; D possibly corresponds to TRBD1 (6 bases). The CDR3 spans 14 residues. V lost 2 bases and J lost 9, with 17 bases in between. DNA of the CDR3: TGTGCCAGCAGTTTAACAGGGATAAGGCTACGGCAGTACGTC. Protein product: CASSLTGIRLRQYV.

This clonotype was picked up many times. The chain joins TRBV20-1 to TRBJ2-5; 9 nucleotides align to TRBD1. The CDR3 totals 13 residues. The germline CDR1 and CDR2 sequences are DFQATT and SNEGSKA (reference sequence). V lost 6 bases and J lost 4; bases outside the gene matches: 6. CDR3 in DNA: TGCAGTGCCCGACAGGGGGGAGGAGAGACCCAGTACTTC. This translates into CSARQGGGETQYF.

The V call is TRBV6-5, the J call TRBJ1-3; D is perhaps TRBD1 (5 bases). Per the germline V gene, CDR1 is MNHEY and CDR2 is SVGAGI. This CDR3 region has 14 residues. V gave up 7 bases and J gave up 1 base, with 11 bases separating them. The CDR3 loop is CASKPTGSGNTIYF. CDR3 bases: TGTGCCAGCAAACCAACAGGTTCTGGAAACACCATATATTTT.

This clonotype has a handful of counts. The CDR3 DNA sequence: TGCGCCAGCAGCCCACGGGGGGGCGAAGGGGAGACCCAGTACTTC. Translated, it gives CASSPRGGEGETQYF. This chain uses TRBV5-1 with TRBJ2-5; 8 bases map to TRBD2. V lost 4 bases, J lost 5 bases, and 10 bases stayed unmatched. The CDR3 length is 15 residues. The germline V gene has CDR1 SGHRS and CDR2 YFSETQ.

This clonotype was observed many times. The chain joins TRBV14 to TRBJ2-2; D is tentatively TRBD1 or TRBD2 (5 bases each). Germline V gene sequence: CDR1 SGHDN, CDR2 FVKESK. The CDR3 has 16 residues. V lost 4 bases, J lost 4 bases, and 16 bases lay in between. The CDR3 nucleotides read TGTGCCAGCAGCCTCCGGGACCCTTCGAGCACCGGGGAGCTGTTTTTT. This sequence encodes CASSLRDPSSTGELFF.